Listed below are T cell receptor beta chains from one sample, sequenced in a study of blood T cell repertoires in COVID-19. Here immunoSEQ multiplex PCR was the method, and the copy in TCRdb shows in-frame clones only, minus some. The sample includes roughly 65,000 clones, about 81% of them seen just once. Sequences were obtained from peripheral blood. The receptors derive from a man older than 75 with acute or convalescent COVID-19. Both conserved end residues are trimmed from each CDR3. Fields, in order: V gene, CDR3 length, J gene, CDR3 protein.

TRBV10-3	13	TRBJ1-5	AISERGSNQQPQH
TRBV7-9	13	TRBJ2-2	ASSLASGGPGELF
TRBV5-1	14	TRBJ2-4	ASSSGTGVDKNIQY
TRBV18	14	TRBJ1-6	ASSPGGYSYNSPLH
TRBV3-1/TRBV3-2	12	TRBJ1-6	ASSQGRSNSPLH
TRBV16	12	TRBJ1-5	ASRATGGGQPQH
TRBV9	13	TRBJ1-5	ASSAEGYPNQPQH
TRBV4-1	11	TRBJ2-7	ASSQAAGYEQY
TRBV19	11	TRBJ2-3	ASSYLSTDTQY
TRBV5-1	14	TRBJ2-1	ASSLSSGDPYNEQF
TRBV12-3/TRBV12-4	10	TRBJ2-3	ASTRLEDTQY
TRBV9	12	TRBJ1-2	ASSVDMGPGGYT
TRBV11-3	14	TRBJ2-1	ASSLGTSGVYNEQF
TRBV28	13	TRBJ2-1	ANGQTGSSYNEQF
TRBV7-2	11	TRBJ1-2	ASSLVRGDGYT
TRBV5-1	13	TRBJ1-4	ASSLDSGGNEKLF
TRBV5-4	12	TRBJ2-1	ASSPRQGADEQF
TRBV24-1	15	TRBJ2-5	ATSDHGTSGRQETQY
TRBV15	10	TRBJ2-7	ATSIDTNEQY
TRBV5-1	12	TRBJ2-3	ASSSLASTDTQY
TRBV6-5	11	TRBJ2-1	ASTSGSYNEQF
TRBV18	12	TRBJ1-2	ASSLRDRHYGYT
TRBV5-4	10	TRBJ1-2	ASSPGGYGYT
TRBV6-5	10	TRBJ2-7	ASTRTGGEQY
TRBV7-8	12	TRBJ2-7	ASSLRWEVDEQY
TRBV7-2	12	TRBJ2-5	ASSLDRSGRAQY
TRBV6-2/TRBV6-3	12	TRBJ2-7	ASRYSGQGEEQY
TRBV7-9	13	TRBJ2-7	ASSLGQGGVYEQY
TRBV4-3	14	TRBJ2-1	ASSQGRLAGTNEQF
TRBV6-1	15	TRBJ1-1	ASSEVQGSVGDTEAF
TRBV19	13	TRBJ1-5	ASKPLGAVDQPQH
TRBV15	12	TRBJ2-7	ATSSRGTGGEQY
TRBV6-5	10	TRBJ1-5	ASRQMNQPQH
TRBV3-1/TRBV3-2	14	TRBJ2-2	ASSYGLAGSTGELF
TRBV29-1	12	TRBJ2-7	SVEDPTGAHEQY
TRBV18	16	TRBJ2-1	ASSPRTSGRASYNEQF